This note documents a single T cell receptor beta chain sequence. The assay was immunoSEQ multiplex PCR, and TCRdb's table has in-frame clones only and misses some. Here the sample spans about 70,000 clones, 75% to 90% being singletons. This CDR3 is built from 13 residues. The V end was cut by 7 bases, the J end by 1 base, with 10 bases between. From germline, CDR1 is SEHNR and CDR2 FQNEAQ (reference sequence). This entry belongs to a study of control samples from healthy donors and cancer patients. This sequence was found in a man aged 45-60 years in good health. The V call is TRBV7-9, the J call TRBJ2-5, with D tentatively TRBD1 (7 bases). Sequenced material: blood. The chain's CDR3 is CASTRDSQETQYF. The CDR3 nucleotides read TGTGCCAGCACGCGGGACAGCCAAGAGACCCAGTACTTC.